This T cell receptor beta chain stems from a study of response to subunit inactivated influenza vaccine. TCRdb reanalysed the RT-PCR reads using MiXCR and keeps one entry per CDR3 protein. The sample has 150,000 to 200,000 distinct CDR3 sequences, approximately 12% seen once. Germline CDR1 reads DFQATT; CDR2 reads SNEGSKA (reference sequence). This CDR3 is built from 16 residues. The trim removed 5 bases at V and 2 bases at J, leaving 8 bases unmatched. This clonotype was detected only a few times. These data are also associated with another study on T cells expressing NK-cell markers. From that paper: 5'RACE template switching built TCR beta cDNA with unique molecular identifiers.

The sample in question was CD8+ T cells sorted from PBMCs, obtained 12 days after vaccination. The receptor was isolated from a man aged 50-59 years who received an inactivated influenza vaccine. This chain uses TRBV20-1 with TRBJ2-1, with 11 bases fitting TRBD2. The CDR3 DNA follows: TGCAGTGCTCAGGGACTAGCGGTTACCCCCTACAATGAGCAGTTCTTC. It codes for CSAQGLAVTPYNEQFF.